These 23 T cell receptor beta chains were all obtained from the same sample, sequenced in a study of blood T cell repertoires in COVID-19. Sequenced by immunoSEQ multiplex PCR; TCRdb stores in-frame clones only, minus some. The data show approximately 300,000 clones, with 85% to 90% seen just once and around 0.8% held by the top ten. Sequenced material: peripheral blood. These receptors came from a young man with acute or convalescent COVID-19.

The count of this clone is one. V is TRBV7-3 and J is TRBJ2-5, with 8 nucleotides matching TRBD2. V gave up 5 bases and J gave up 4 bases; unmatched junction bases: 6. The germline V gene encodes CDR1 SGHTA and CDR2 FQGTGA. The CDR3 runs to 14 residues. The CDR3: CASSPMAGGETQYF. The CDR3 nucleotides read TGTGCCAGCAGCCCAATGGCGGGGGGAGAGACCCAGTACTTC.

This rearrangement joins TRBV19 to TRBJ1-1, with D possibly being TRBD1 (5 bases). CDR3 size: 15 residues. V lost 4 bases and J lost 5, with 17 bases in between. Per germline, CDR1 LNHDA and CDR2 SQIVND (reference sequence). The CDR3 DNA is TGTGCCAGTAGTACCCGCCCGGGGGTTGGAACTGAAGCTTTCTTT. It translates to CASSTRPGVGTEAFF.

The chain links TRBV24-1 to TRBJ2-3, with 12 nucleotides matching TRBD2. The germline CDR1 and CDR2 sequences are KGHDR and SFDVKD. The CDR3 length is 17 residues. Trimming removed 2 bases from V and 4 bases from J; junction bases left unmatched: 6. The CDR3 sequence is CATSDSTSGGWSDTQYF. CDR3 in DNA: TGTGCCACCAGTGATTCAACTAGCGGGGGGTGGTCAGATACGCAGTATTTT.

The chain links TRBV18 to TRBJ2-2; D is undetermined. This CDR3 has 13 amino acids. CDR1 is KGHSH, CDR2 LQKENI, per germline. V was pared by 3 bases and J by 5 bases, with 7 bases between. In DNA form, the CDR3 reads TGTGCCAGCTCACCCGAGGTGACCGGGGAGCTGTTTTTT. Translated, it gives CASSPEVTGELFF.

The chain is built from TRBV2 and TRBJ1-1, with TRBD1 matching over 10 bases. The CDR3 is made up of 13 amino acids. V dropped 8 bases and J dropped 4; count of bases not matched to a gene: 4. Germline-derived CDR1 and CDR2 are SNHLY and FYNNEI. DNA of the CDR3: TGTGCCAGCGACGGACAGGGGGGCACTGAAGCTTTCTTT. Protein sequence: CASDGQGGTEAFF.

This sequence joins TRBV25-1 and TRBJ2-7, with D possibly being TRBD2 (5 bases). V lost 2 bases and J 4 bases, leaving 12 bases between the germline ends. Germline CDR1 and CDR2: MGHDK and SYGVNS. The CDR3 is made up of 14 amino acids. Written as DNA, the CDR3 is TGTGCCAGCAGTGAACCGGGAAAAGGATACGAGCAGTACTTC. Its translation is CASSEPGKGYEQYF.

The chain joins TRBV11-2 to TRBJ1-6, with a tentative D call TRBD1 (5 bases). Germline V gene sequence: CDR1 SGHAT, CDR2 FQNNGV. CDR3 size: 13 residues. V lost 5 bases, J lost 13 bases, and 15 bases lay in between. CDR3: CASSTNRFSPLHF. The CDR3 DNA follows: TGTGCCAGCAGCACGAACAGGTTTTCCCCCCTCCACTTT.

The chain employs TRBV28 and TRBJ2-7; 10 nucleotides align to TRBD1. With 5 bases clipped from V and 0 bases from J, the junction kept 7 bases outside the gene matches. This CDR3 has 16 amino acids. Germline CDR1 and CDR2: MDHEN and SYDVKM. The CDR3: CASSNPGQGFSYEQYF. In DNA, the CDR3 is TGTGCCAGCAGTAATCCGGGACAGGGGTTCTCCTACGAGCAGTACTTC.

As concerns this clone: Other DNA sequences within the sample encode an identical CDR3. V is TRBV5-1 and J is TRBJ1-1, with 7 bases aligning to TRBD1. This CDR3 comprises 15 residues. V dropped 4 bases and J dropped 1; count of bases not matched to a gene: 7. CDR1 and CDR2 from the germline V gene are SGHRS and YFSETQ. Here the CDR3 DNA reads TGCGCCAGCAGCCTACCGGGACAGCCGAACACTGAAGCTTTCTTT. Its protein product is CASSLPGQPNTEAFF.

The chain couples TRBV7-2 to TRBJ2-1, with 7 bases lining up with TRBD2. The germline V gene encodes CDR1 SGHTA and CDR2 FQGNSA. The CDR3 runs to 15 residues. Losses at the gene ends were 0 bases for V and 15 bases for J; bases not matched to a gene: 14. In nucleotides, the CDR3 is TGTGCCAGCAGCTTAGCGCGGGAGACGGAGAGGGTTCGGTTCTTC. It specifies CASSLARETERVRFF.

CDR3 sequence: CASRFVMDRENSPLHF. The CDR3 DNA is TGTGCAAGTCGCTTCGTAATGGACAGGGAAAATTCACCCCTCCACTTT. This chain joins TRBV12-2 and TRBJ1-6; the table's D call, TRBD1, was not checked against the DNA. TRBV12-2 is annotated as a pseudogene. The CDR3 sequence is 16 residues long.

This clone was counted once. The chain carries TRBV19 and TRBJ2-3; TRBD2 matches at 7 bases. From germline, CDR1 is LNHDA and CDR2 SQIVND (reference sequence). The V gene end was trimmed by 7 bases and the J gene end by 4 bases; junction bases not matched to a gene: 5. The CDR3 is made up of 13 amino acids. CDR3 in amino acids: CASTSGGADTQYF. The DNA of the CDR3 is TGTGCCAGTACTAGCGGTGGTGCAGATACGCAGTATTTT.

The rearrangement links TRBV14 to TRBJ1-2, with 8 nucleotides matching TRBD1. CDR1 is SGHDN and CDR2 is FVKESK in the germline V gene. This CDR3 contains 14 residues. J was trimmed by 4 bases and V by 5 bases; bases with no gene match: 6. This chain's CDR3 is CASSGTGGIYGYTF. CDR3 bases: TGTGCCAGCAGCGGTACAGGGGGAATCTATGGCTACACCTTC.

The J gene is TRBJ2-3, the V gene TRBV10-1, with 8 bases aligning to TRBD2. Germline CDR1 and CDR2: WNHNN and SYGVQD (reference sequence). The V and J ends lost 2 bases and 15 bases, in that order; junction bases with no gene match: 10. This CDR3 region has 13 residues. The CDR3, as DNA: TGCGCCAGCAGTGAGAGAGTGGGGACTAGGGGTTATTTT. Translation: CASSERVGTRGYF.

V and J are TRBV7-2 and TRBJ1-2; D is possibly TRBD1 (6 bases). This CDR3 has 12 residues. Between the trimmed V and J ends, which lost 5 bases and 10 bases, there was a span of 14 bases. Germline CDR1 SGHTA, CDR2 FQGNSA. The CDR3 sequence: CASSPYRDYYTF. DNA for the CDR3: TGTGCCAGCAGCCCCTACAGGGACTACTACACCTTC.

This clone has only a few counts. J is TRBJ2-5 and V is TRBV19, with 7 bases lining up with TRBD2. Germline V CDR1 and CDR2: LNHDA, SQIVND (reference sequence). J gave up 1 base and V 4 bases, and 9 bases lay outside the gene matches. CDR3 length: 16 amino acids. The DNA of the CDR3 is TGTGCCAGTAGTAGTGCCGGGACTACGATCCAAGAGACCCAGTACTTC. Amino acids: CASSSAGTTIQETQYF.

The CDR3 protein is CASSLGGLAGGLGDTQYF. The CDR3, as DNA: TGTGCCAGCAGCTTAGGAGGGCTAGCGGGAGGGCTCGGGGATACGCAGTATTTT. The chain links TRBV11-2 to TRBJ2-3, with 12 bases fitting TRBD2. The CDR3 length is 18 residues. Per the germline V gene, CDR1 is SGHAT and CDR2 is FQNNGV. V was clipped by 1 base and J by 6 bases; unmatched bases: 11.

In this sample, this clone turned up a few times. The CDR3 nucleotides read TGTGCCAGCAGTGTAGGGGCAAGAGGAAACACCATATATTTT. It is translated as CASSVGARGNTIYF. This sequence joins TRBV25-1 and TRBJ1-3; TRBD1 is a possible D gene (5 bases). From germline, CDR1 is MGHDK and CDR2 SYGVNS. The CDR3 is 14 amino acids. Trimming took 4 bases from V and 4 from J, leaving 11 bases between them.

This clone was recorded only once. The genes are TRBV4-1 and TRBJ1-2, with D perhaps TRBD1 (6 bases). Germline values: CDR1 MGHRA, CDR2 YSYEKL. There are 15 residues in the CDR3. Trimming shortened V by 0 bases and J by 4 bases, and 12 bases separated the two germline ends. The CDR3 is CASSQESGQTYGYTF. The CDR3 nucleotides are TGCGCCAGCAGCCAAGAGTCCGGACAGACCTATGGCTACACCTTC.

The chain recombines TRBV25-1 with TRBJ1-4; no clear D. The CDR3 covers 16 residues. Trimming pared 3 bases from V and 8 bases from J, leaving 19 bases between. Germline loops: CDR1 MGHDK, CDR2 SYGVNS. CDR3 DNA sequence: TGTGCCAGCAGTGACCCGGTGGGCCCAAGTCGGGAAAAACTGTTTTTT. Residues: CASSDPVGPSREKLFF.

A single count supports this clone. V usage is TRBV12-5 and J usage is TRBJ1-4; tentatively, D is TRBD1 (5 bases). There are 15 residues in the CDR3. The V end was cut by 7 bases, the J end by 0 bases, with 12 bases between. From germline, CDR1 is LGHNT and CDR2 FRNRAP. The CDR3 region has the DNA TGTGCTAGTGCCTTGACAGACACAACTAATGAAAAACTGTTTTTT. Translated: CASALTDTTNEKLFF.

The V and J genes are TRBV11-3 and TRBJ1-1; 8 bases align to TRBD1. With 5 bases clipped from V and 5 bases from J, the junction kept 7 bases outside the gene matches. Looked up from germline, CDR1 is SGHNT and CDR2 is YENEEA. This CDR3 has 14 residues. Here the CDR3 reads CASSQGTGGTEAFF. In nucleotides, the CDR3 is TGTGCCAGCAGCCAAGGGACAGGCGGGACTGAAGCTTTCTTT.

This clone occurred a few times. The V and J genes are TRBV30 and TRBJ1-2; the match to TRBD1 covers 7 bases. CDR1 and CDR2 (germline): GTSNPN, SVGIG (reference sequence). After removal of 8 bases from V and 7 bases from J, the junction contained 13 bases not matched to a gene. The CDR3 has 13 amino acids. The CDR3 protein is CAGPRDSRSGYTF. Written as DNA, the CDR3 is TGTGCCGGGCCCCGGGACAGCAGATCTGGCTACACCTTC.